The clone carrying this T cell receptor beta chain was detected only once. Its antigen is not known. One end of the junction varies from germline; a read error may be responsible. Amplification used 60 Vbeta primers and 13 Jbeta primers. TCRdb's table, derived via immunoSEQ multiplex PCR, lists solely in-frame clones and lacks some. The data contain about 150,000 clones, 77% of them seen just once; the ten biggest clones take up roughly 3.7%. These data come from a study of cytomegalovirus exposure and HLA in healthy donors. In nominal health when sampled, donors likely had unrecorded immune exposures nonetheless. General observations from the study: Being productive about 90% or about 30% of the time was typical of most TCR beta V segments in an earlier analysis. It was only CMV serostatus that was available as immune exposure information. TCR beta V- and J-gene trimming was later associated with a missense DCLRE1C variant.

Germline assignment: CDR1 MNHNS and CDR2 SASEGT. This CDR3 region has 14 residues. This receptor was identified in a male donor in good health and CMV-seronegative. Sequencing was carried out using PBMCs. The genes are TRBV6-1 and TRBJ2-2, with D unresolved. The DNA for the CDR3 is TGTGTCAGCAGTGAACCCAGAGGTAACCGGGAGCTGTTTTTT. Its translation is CVSSEPRGNRELFF.